The clone carrying this T cell receptor beta chain was detected a few times. Its specificity is unknown. This sample was included in a study of human T cells and chemical hapten exposure. Study outcomes and limitations: Significantly more large CDR3 similarity clusters arose among expanded TCRs than among controls. With regard to DPC sensitization, TCRs above 1 in 1000 frequency did not change.

Trimming pared 1 base from V and 6 bases from J, leaving 18 bases between. The CDR3 sequence is 16 residues long. Per germline, CDR1 MNHEY and CDR2 SMNVEV (reference sequence). The time point is: patch test 2, 6 weeks after DPC sensitization. The sample's treatment: therapeutic diphenylcyclopropenone sensitization with weekly scalp DPC. Each patch test followed a blood draw. The library put unique molecular identifiers onto individual cDNA molecules. Each CDR3 protein gets one entry after TCRdb re-called the RACE reads with MiXCR. The table includes some 80,000 distinct CDR3 sequences, more than 8.5% detected once.

This sample comprised whole blood, obtained in connection with sensitization to the hapten diphenylcyclopropenone (DPC). The TCR comes from a woman in her twenties or thirties with alopecia areata. Some clones in this sample may be carry-over from other donors' samples. The V and J genes are TRBV27 and TRBJ1-2, with D possibly being TRBD1 (5 bases). DNA of the CDR3: TGTGCCAGCAGTTTATGGGGCCGGGGTCTCTACGATGGCTACACCTTC. This codes for CASSLWGRGLYDGYTF.